The 23 T cell receptor beta chains below come from one sample, sequenced in a study of esophageal squamous cell carcinoma under preoperative chemotherapy. TCRdb recomputed calls from the PCR reads with MiXCR, one row per CDR3 protein. The table lists 34,000 or so distinct CDR3 sequences, around 50% of them singletons, with approximately 25% in the top ten. Time point noted: after preoperative PTX-NDP chemotherapy. Specimen collection occurred from a patient given preoperative chemotherapy. These receptors all stem from a human donor with esophageal squamous cell carcinoma. The donor label of this sample is uncertain.

The rearrangement uses TRBV7-8 and TRBJ2-5; D possibly corresponds to TRBD2 (6 bases). The J call is doubtful: the DNA matches TRBJ2-7 better. The CDR3 covers 15 residues. Germline-derived CDR1 and CDR2 are SGHVS and FQNEAQ. This chain's CDR3 is CASSLMAGGSHEQYF. The CDR3 region has the DNA TGTGCCAGCAGCTTGATGGCAGGAGGGAGCCACGAGCAGTACTTC.

V and J are TRBV7-8 and TRBJ2-4, with D possibly matching TRBD1 (5 bases). CDR1 is SGHVS and CDR2 is FQNEAQ in the germline V gene. Trimming took off 8 bases at V and 13 bases at J, with 30 bases between the two ends. The CDR3 covers 16 residues. The CDR3 nucleotides are TGTGCCAGCCGCGTCCTGGGGCTGTGGGCCAAAAACACGCAGTACTTC. Its translation: CASRVLGLWAKNTQYF.

J is TRBJ2-5 and V is TRBV5-4; D assignment may be TRBD1 or TRBD2 (6 bases each). The CDR3 contains 13 residues. Trimming took 4 bases from V and 4 from J, leaving 11 bases between them. Germline CDR1 is SGHNT and CDR2 is YYREEE (reference sequence). DNA of the CDR3: TGTGCCAGCAGCGGGGGGCCTACAGAGACCCAGTACTTC. Translating gives CASSGGPTETQYF. Filled out from reference TRBV5-4 and TRBJ2-5, the complete variable domain reads ETGVTQSPTHLIKTRGQQVTLRCSSQSGHNTVSWYQQALGQGPQFIFQYYREEENGRGNFPPRFSGLQFPNYSSELNVNALELDDSALYLCASSGGPTETQYFGPGTRLLVL.

This chain joins TRBV6-1 and TRBJ2-5; TRBD2 matches 12 bases. The J call may be incorrect, as the DNA end agrees better with TRBJ2-1. Germline values: CDR1 MNHNS, CDR2 SASEGT. The CDR3 sequence is 15 residues long. This chain's CDR3 is CASTRSTSGSGEQFF. The CDR3 coding sequence is TGTGCCAGCACCAGATCGACTAGCGGGAGCGGGGAGCAGTTCTTC.

The chain couples TRBV4-1 to TRBJ2-1, with D perhaps being TRBD1 or TRBD2 (5 bases each). The J call is doubtful: the DNA matches TRBJ2-7 better. CDR1 is MGHRA, CDR2 YSYEKL, per germline. The CDR3 runs to 15 residues. Here the CDR3 DNA reads TGCGCCAGCAGCCAAGTTTGGCAGGGAGTCAACGAGCAGTACTTC. Its protein product is CASSQVWQGVNEQYF.

The rearrangement joins TRBV14 to TRBJ2-1; D is uncertain. Germline V gene sequence: CDR1 SGHDN, CDR2 FVKESK. The CDR3 length is 13 residues. The V gene lost 5 bases and the J gene lost 8 bases, with 13 bases spanning the gap. The CDR3 nucleotides read TGTGCCAGCAGCGAATCGACAAGCGATGAGCAGTTCTTC. Protein sequence: CASSESTSDEQFF.

Comments on this clonotype: The junction and the germline gene differ at one end; a read error may be behind it. The chain carries TRBV7-6 and TRBJ2-3; TRBD2 agrees at 7 bases. The CDR3 is made up of 16 amino acids. Germline CDR1 reads SGHVS; CDR2 reads FNYEAQ. CDR3 nucleotides: TGTGCCAGCAGGGTAGTCGGGAGTACGGGGGGAGATACGCAGTATTTC. Encoded protein: CASRVVGSTGGDTQYF.

This clonotype was seen many times. This chain uses TRBV12-3 or TRBV12-4 with TRBJ1-5; the D gene is possibly TRBD1 (6 bases). The ends were cut back, 6 bases at V and 3 bases at J, with 12 bases in the middle. This CDR3 is built from 14 residues. In DNA, the CDR3 is TGTGCCAGCAGCCAAGGACAGCCCAATCAGCCCCAGCATTTT. The encoded protein is CASSQGQPNQPQHF.

The chain couples TRBV6-5 to TRBJ1-4; D not certain. CDR3 length: 18 amino acids. Trimming cost V 0 bases and J 0 bases, with 14 bases left between them. Germline loops: CDR1 MNHEY, CDR2 SVGAGI. CDR3 sequence: CASSYSVSDPATNEKLFF. The CDR3 nucleotides are TGTGCCAGCAGTTACTCGGTATCCGACCCTGCAACTAATGAAAAACTGTTTTTT.

This chain connects TRBV7-3 to TRBJ2-4; TRBD2 agrees at 7 bases. Germline CDR1 reads SGHTA; CDR2 reads FQGTGA. J lost 13 bases, V lost 5 bases, and 23 bases had no gene match. The CDR3 loop spans 17 amino acids. The CDR3 sequence is CASSRGTGGGAEDMQYF. The CDR3 region has the DNA TGTGCCAGCAGCCGCGGGACGGGCGGGGGAGCCGAAGATATGCAGTACTTC.

The chain combines TRBV7-9 with TRBJ2-6; 8 positions match TRBD2. TRBJ2-7 matches the DNA end more closely, so the J call is doubtful. The CDR3 runs to 17 residues. Germline V lookup: CDR1 SEHNR, CDR2 FQNEAQ (reference sequence). The DNA for the CDR3 is TGTGCCAGCAGCCGGACTAGCCGAGACTCTGGGGCCAACGAGCAGTACTTC. It codes for CASSRTSRDSGANEQYF.

This chain connects TRBV19 to TRBJ2-3; no clear D gene. Germline CDR1 is LNHDA and CDR2 is SQIVND (reference sequence). This CDR3 contains 17 residues. V was shortened by 2 bases and J by 6 bases, with 21 bases between the two germline ends. The CDR3 DNA is TGTGCCAGTAGTATATATAGGACGGAAGGTGGGGTGGATACGCAGTATTTT. Protein product: CASSIYRTEGGVDTQYF.

V gene TRBV10-3 combines with J gene TRBJ2-5; D is perhaps TRBD1 or TRBD2 (5 bases each). Per germline, CDR1 ENHRY and CDR2 SYGVKD. Trimming removed 6 bases from V and 1 base from J, with 15 bases in between. The CDR3 extends over 15 amino acids. The DNA of the CDR3 is TGTGCCATCAGCGGACAACCGAGCGGCCAAGAGACCCAGTACTTC. Its protein is CAISGQPSGQETQYF.

The chain has TRBV30 and TRBJ2-1; D gene ambiguous. CDR1 GTSNPN and CDR2 SVGIG come from the germline V gene (reference sequence). Trimming stripped 0 bases from V and 9 bases from J, with 12 bases between. The CDR3 has 13 residues. The CDR3 DNA reads TGTGCCTGGAGTGTACCCTTGGCTTTTGAGCAGTTCTTC. Translation: CAWSVPLAFEQFF.

The genes are TRBV6-1 and TRBJ2-5, with 15 bases aligning to TRBD2. The J call is doubtful: the DNA matches TRBJ2-1 better. CDR1 is MNHNS, CDR2 SASEGT, per germline. This CDR3 spans 15 amino acids. The CDR3 protein is CASTRTSGRATEQFF. The CDR3 DNA is TGTGCCAGCACCAGGACTAGCGGGAGGGCCACTGAGCAGTTCTTC.

In this sample, this clonotype turned up a few times. This chain connects TRBV19 to TRBJ2-1; TRBD2 agrees at 8 bases. V dropped 5 bases and J dropped 5; count of bases not matched to a gene: 5. This CDR3 has 14 residues. CDR1 and CDR2 (germline): LNHDA, SQIVND (reference sequence). CDR3 residues: CASSPVAGHNEQFF. The CDR3 DNA reads TGTGCCAGTAGTCCGGTAGCGGGGCACAATGAGCAGTTCTTC.

A word on this clonotype: Its ends do not fully match the called genes, so a read error is possible. V gene TRBV6-1 combines with J gene TRBJ2-5; D is ambiguous. Germline lookup yields CDR1 MNHNS and CDR2 SASEGT. CDR3 length: 12 amino acids. The CDR3 region has the DNA TGTGCCAGCAGCCGCCCCCAAGGGACCCAGTACTTC. This translates into CASSRPQGTQYF.

A word on this clonotype: Just one base apart from a much larger clone, this may be a read error. The chain couples TRBV7-2 to TRBJ2-5; D perhaps matches TRBD1 (5 bases). The DNA matches TRBJ2-1 better at its end, which makes the J call doubtful. Germline assignment: CDR1 SGHTA and CDR2 FQGNSA. The CDR3 totals 11 residues. The DNA for the CDR3 is TGTGCCAGCAGCCATGGGGCCGAGCAGTTCTTC. The encoded protein is CASSHGAEQFF.

The chain is built from TRBV6-1 and TRBJ2-1; 8 nucleotides align to TRBD2. The CDR3 is 15 residues long. The germline V gene has CDR1 MNHNS and CDR2 SASEGT. The V and J ends lost 5 bases and 0 bases, in that order; junction bases with no gene match: 3. This CDR3 is CASSKSGSSYNEQFF. The CDR3 DNA reads TGTGCCAGCAGTAAGAGCGGGAGCTCCTACAATGAGCAGTTCTTC.

J is TRBJ2-3 and V is TRBV7-2, with 8 bases matching TRBD2. Gene TRBJ2-7 matches the end of the DNA better, so the J call may be wrong. The CDR3 totals 14 residues. CDR1 SGHTA and CDR2 FQGNSA come from the germline V gene. Here the CDR3 reads CAGSGGRGKETQYF. The CDR3 DNA reads as TGTGCGGGCAGCGGGGGCCGTGGCAAAGAGACGCAGTACTTC.

The chain is built from TRBV7-2 and TRBJ2-3; possible D gene TRBD2, 7 bases. TRBJ2-7 matches the DNA end more closely, so the J call is doubtful. CDR3 length: 15 amino acids. In germline, CDR1 is SGHTA, CDR2 FQGNSA. The CDR3 nucleotides are TGTGGCAGGGGCTTAGGGGGGGGGGTTCAAGATACGCAGTACTTC. Its protein product is CGRGLGGGVQDTQYF.

This clonotype was counted ten times or more. This may stem from a read error, because a much larger clone lies one nucleotide away. The CDR3 region has the DNA TGTGCCAGCAGCCCCCGGACAGGGGGAGAGACCCAGTTCTTC. Its protein product is CASSPRTGGETQFF. The chain uses TRBV7-2 and TRBJ2-1; 10 nucleotides match TRBD1. CDR1 SGHTA and CDR2 FQGNSA come from the germline V gene. The length of the CDR3 is 14 residues. V gave up 5 bases and J gave up 13 bases; unmatched junction bases: 11.

A note on this clonotype: One end of the junction is discordant with germline, which a read error may explain. V is TRBV7-8 and J is TRBJ2-3; TRBD2 matches 12 bases. CDR3 size: 16 residues. Germline CDR1 and CDR2: SGHVS and FQNEAQ. This CDR3 reads CASRKLAGGPDETQYF. The DNA for the CDR3 is TGTGCCAGCAGGAAGCTAGCGGGGGGGCCCGATGAGACGCAGTATTTC. The variable domain in full, completed from reference TRBV7-8 and TRBJ2-3, reads GAGVSQSPRYKVAKRGQDVALRCDPISGHVSLFWYQQALGQGPEFLTYFQNEAQLDKSGLPSDRFFAERPEGSVSTLKIQRTQQEDSAVYLCASRKLAGGPDETQYFGPGTRLTVL.